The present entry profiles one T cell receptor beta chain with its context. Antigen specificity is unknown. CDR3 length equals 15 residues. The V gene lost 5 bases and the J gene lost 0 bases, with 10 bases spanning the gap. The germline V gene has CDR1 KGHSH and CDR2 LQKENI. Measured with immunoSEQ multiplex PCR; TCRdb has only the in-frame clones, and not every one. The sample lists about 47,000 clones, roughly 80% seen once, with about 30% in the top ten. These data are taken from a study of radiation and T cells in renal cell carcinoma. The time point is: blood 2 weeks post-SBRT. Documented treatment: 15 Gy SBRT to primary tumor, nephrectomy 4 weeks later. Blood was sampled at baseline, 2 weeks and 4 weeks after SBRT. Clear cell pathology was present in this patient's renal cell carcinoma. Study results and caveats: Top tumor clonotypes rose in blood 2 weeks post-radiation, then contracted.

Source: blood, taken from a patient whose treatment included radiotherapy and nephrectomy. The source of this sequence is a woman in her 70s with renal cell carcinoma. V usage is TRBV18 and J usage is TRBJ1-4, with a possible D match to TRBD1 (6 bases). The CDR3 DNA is TGTGCCAGCTCAGCTGCAGGGGCAACTAATGAAAAACTGTTTTTT. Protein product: CASSAAGATNEKLFF.